This T cell receptor (beta chain) was identified during a study of shared clonotypes between healthy human individuals. This CDR3 is 14 amino acids long. Germline V lookup: CDR1 ENHRY, CDR2 SYGVKD. Trimming removed 2 bases from V and 7 bases from J, with 11 bases in between. Deep-level settings were used for running the assay. The protocol was immunoSEQ multiplex PCR, while the TCRdb copy is restricted to in-frame clones and leaves out a portion. The sample holds under 2,500,000 clones; nearly 97% are singletons and the top ten take approximately 0.13%. This TCR came from a man aged 18 to 30 in good health. The gene calls are TRBV10-3 and TRBJ2-2, with D possibly matching TRBD1 (6 bases). The sample taken for sequencing was naive CD4+ T cells sorted from blood. Subset indicated: CD45RA+ positively selected. CDR3 protein: CAISESTGHGELFF. In nucleotides, the CDR3 is TGTGCCATCAGTGAGAGTACAGGGCACGGGGAGCTGTTTTTT.